The sequence of this T cell receptor beta chain was determined in a study of T cells after somatic rescue of genetic block (dated by TCRdb to the early 2020s). A note on the overall study: What the study looked at was long-term robustness, specifically in a T-cell system that came about through somatic rescue of a genetic block in T-cell development.

Library generation was performed with the immunoSEQ multiplex PCR assay. Entries here come from immuneACCESS through TCRdb and include only in-frame sequences with V and J called. Some clones fail to appear in such tables; in the studies checked, an unresolved V gene covers under half of the shortfall, and the cause of the remainder is unknown. Across this sample there are tens of thousands of clones, with 90% seen only once. Together, the top ten hold about 1.5% of the sample. In the germline V gene, CDR1 corresponds to MDHEN and CDR2 to SYDVKM. Clipping removes 5 bases from V and 0 bases from J, with 3 as the unmatched junction base count. The CDR3 contains 16 residues, cysteine and phenylalanine counted. Only CDR3 DNA is held: 48 bases, read in frame from base 1. With regard to this clone: Its antigen target is currently unknown. No per-base quality is available; no much larger clone lies one base away.

The sequence is built from TRBV28 and TRBJ2-2, and TRBD2 matches 10 of the central bases. The sequence was collected from a woman younger than 30. The sequencing sample was made of peripheral blood mononuclear cells (PBMCs). The DNA sequence is TGTGCCAGCAGTACGGGACTAGCGACGAACACCGGGGAGCTGTTTTTT. Its translation reads: CASSTGLATNTGELFF. The reference TRBV28 and TRBJ2-2 proteins fill in what lies around the CDR3, so the full variable domain reads DVKVTQSSRYLVKRTGEKVFLECVQDMDHENMFWYRQDPGLGLRLIYFSYDVKMKEKGDIPEGYSVSREKKERFSLILESASTNQTSMYLCASSTGLATNTGELFFGEGSRLTVL.